These T cell receptor beta chains were read from a single sample in a study of cytomegalovirus exposure and HLA in healthy donors. Sequencing used immunoSEQ multiplex PCR; TCRdb keeps in-frame clones, though not all of them. This repertoire shows approximately 140,000 clones, roughly 87% found once; its top ten account for roughly 0.5%. What was sequenced was PBMCs. The receptors were gathered from a woman aged 35 to 49 in good health and CMV-seronegative. Each CDR3 is given with its conserved first and last residue. Fields, in order: J gene, clone size, D gene, V gene, CDR3 length, CDR3 protein, CDR3 DNA. The D gene is left open where the match is weak. A row's size may be missing; if present it is once, few, many or a size class.

TRBJ2-7 . . TRBV7-9 11 CSSSSSLEQYF TGTTCCAGCAGCTCTAGTCTCGAGCAGTACTTC
TRBJ2-7 few . TRBV6-6 13 CASSYFDSYEQYF TGTGCCAGCAGTTACTTCGACAGCTACGAGCAGTACTTC
TRBJ1-2 . . TRBV6-5 15 CASSYSGEGNYGYTF TGTGCCAGCAGTTACTCAGGGGAGGGGAACTATGGCTACACCTTC
TRBJ2-2 . . TRBV30 16 CAWSVGEQGNTGELFF TGTGCCTGGAGTGTGGGGGAACAGGGGAACACCGGGGAGCTGTTTTTT
TRBJ1-1 . . TRBV5-1 14 CASRTGLSNTEAFF TGCGCCAGCAGAACGGGACTTTCCAACACTGAAGCTTTCTTT
TRBJ2-7 . . TRBV7-9 16 CSSSSLILTLGNEQYF TGTTCCAGCAGTTCCTTAATCTTAACCTTGGGCAACGAGCAGTACTTC
TRBJ2-7 . . TRBV2 12 CASKGEDSEQYF TGTGCCAGCAAGGGAGAGGACTCCGAGCAGTACTTC
TRBJ2-1 . . TRBV28 14 CASSLSDSFNEQFF TGTGCCAGCAGTTTATCGGACAGTTTTAATGAGCAGTTCTTC
TRBJ2-4 . TRBD2 TRBV10-3 22 CAISEPKPGGTSGDEAKNIQYF TGTGCCATCAGTGAGCCCAAACCGGGGGGGACTAGCGGGGACGAAGCCAAAAACATTCAGTACTTC
TRBJ2-7 . . TRBV5-6 12 CASSLRGYEQYF TGTGCCAGCAGCTTGAGAGGCTACGAGCAGTACTTC
TRBJ2-7 . TRBD2 TRBV7-8 19 CASSSGPTSGSFSFYEQYF TGTGCCAGCAGCTCCGGACCCACTAGCGGGAGTTTCTCTTTCTACGAGCAGTACTTC
TRBJ1-2 . TRBD1 TRBV5-1 16 CASSHTTGGRGYGYTF TGCGCCAGCAGCCATACGACAGGGGGCAGGGGCTATGGCTACACCTTC
TRBJ2-1 . TRBD2 TRBV5-4 17 CASSYGLARSSYNEQFF TGTGCCAGCAGCTACGGACTAGCAAGGAGCTCCTACAATGAGCAGTTCTTC
TRBJ2-2 . . TRBV6-6 15 CASSGQGRGTGELFF TGTGCCAGCAGTGGCCAAGGTCGCGGAACCGGGGAGCTGTTTTTT
TRBJ1-3 . . TRBV9 14 CASTQASSGNTIYF TGTGCCAGCACCCAAGCAAGCTCTGGAAACACCATATATTTT
TRBJ2-3 . . TRBV9 14 CASSVGLMVDTQYF TGTGCCAGCAGCGTAGGACTTATGGTAGATACGCAGTATTTT
TRBJ1-1 . TRBD1 TRBV11-3 14 CASSLGQGAGEAFF TGTGCCAGCAGCTTAGGACAGGGGGCTGGTGAAGCTTTCTTT
TRBJ1-1 . . TRBV7-9 14 CSSSLGGPNTEAFF TGTTCCAGCAGCTTAGGGGGGCCGAACACTGAAGCTTTCTTT
TRBJ1-2 . TRBD1 TRBV4-2 14 CASSPRDRGDSYTF TGTGCCAGCAGCCCCCGGGACAGGGGGGATAGCTACACCTTC
TRBJ2-1 . TRBD2 TRBV5-1 15 CASRLGLGLAEKQFF TGCGCCAGCAGGTTAGGACTGGGACTAGCGGAGAAGCAGTTCTTC
TRBJ2-5 . TRBD1 TRBV5-5 13 CASSSDRVETQYF TGTGCCAGCAGTTCCGACAGGGTTGAGACCCAGTACTTC
TRBJ1-1 . . TRBV4-1 16 CASSQESAGMNTEAFF TGCGCCAGCAGCCAAGAGTCGGCCGGGATGAACACTGAAGCTTTCTTT
TRBJ1-1 . . TRBV5-1 15 CASSLEGVMNTEAFF TGCGCCAGCAGCTTGGAAGGGGTGATGAACACTGAAGCTTTCTTT
TRBJ2-3 . TRBD2 TRBV18 16 CASSSSSGTSTDTQYF TGTGCCAGCTCATCTTCTAGCGGGACTAGCACAGATACGCAGTATTTT
TRBJ2-6 . TRBD1 TRBV19 19 CASSGDRGQEPSGANVLTF TGTGCCAGTAGTGGAGACCGGGGACAGGAACCCTCTGGGGCCAACGTCCTGACTTTC
TRBJ1-2 few TRBD1 TRBV4-1 14 CASSQGTGDYGYTF TGCGCCAGCAGCCAAGGGACAGGGGACTATGGCTACACCTTC
TRBJ1-5 . . TRBV2 14 CASGGQFSNQPQHF TGTGCCAGCGGAGGACAGTTTAGCAATCAGCCCCAGCATTTT
TRBJ2-1 . . TRBV27 16 CASSLFWGPDYNEQFF TGTGCCAGCAGTTTATTCTGGGGGCCCGACTACAATGAGCAGTTCTTC
TRBJ2-2 once TRBD1 TRBV5-4 15 CASRQDRVGTGELFF TGTGCCAGCAGACAAGACAGGGTCGGCACCGGGGAGCTGTTTTTT
TRBJ2-7 . . TRBV11-3 13 CASSRRSSYEQYF TGTGCCAGCAGCCGGAGGAGCTCCTACGAGCAGTACTTC
TRBJ1-1 . . TRBV14 17 CASSPGLPQRGVAEAFF TGTGCCAGCAGCCCGGGACTGCCGCAACGGGGGGTGGCTGAAGCTTTCTTT
TRBJ2-1 . . TRBV15 16 CATSRELGGNGNEQFF TGTGCCACCAGCAGAGAATTGGGCGGGAACGGTAATGAGCAGTTCTTC
TRBJ2-3 once TRBD2 TRBV7-9 16 CASSPLSGMGADTQYF TGTGCCAGCAGCCCCCTTAGCGGGATGGGGGCAGATACGCAGTATTTT
TRBJ1-4 . TRBD1 TRBV5-5 15 CASSPETGGDEKLFF TGTGCCAGCAGCCCGGAGACAGGGGGCGATGAAAAACTGTTTTTT
TRBJ2-2 . TRBD2 TRBV27 14 CASSLAGDTGELFF TGTGCCAGCAGTTTAGCGGGGGACACCGGGGAGCTGTTTTTT
TRBJ2-2 . TRBD1 TRBV4-1 17 CASSQERGTGQTGELFF TGCGCCAGCAGCCAAGAGAGGGGGACAGGGCAAACCGGGGAGCTGTTTTTT
TRBJ1-1 . . TRBV7-2 13 CASSSAGHTEAFF TGTGCCAGCAGCTCGGCAGGGCACACTGAAGCTTTCTTT
TRBJ2-1 . . TRBV12-2 14 CASRFPTGILKQFF TGTGCAAGTCGCTTCCCCACAGGGATTCTAAAGCAGTTCTTC
TRBJ2-7 . TRBD2 TRBV11-3 15 CASSHTSGRAYEQYF TGTGCCAGCAGCCACACTAGCGGGAGGGCCTACGAGCAGTACTTC
TRBJ2-5 . TRBD2 TRBV28 14 CASSLRVAGETQYF TGTGCCAGCAGTTTAAGGGTAGCGGGAGAGACCCAGTACTTC
TRBJ1-2 . . TRBV11-2 13 CASSLLPDSGYTF TGTGCCAGCAGCCTACTACCAGATTCCGGCTACACCTTC
TRBJ2-5 . TRBD1 TRBV5-1 15 CASTPRGQDQETQYF TGCGCCAGCACCCCGAGAGGACAGGACCAAGAGACCCAGTACTTC
TRBJ1-1 . TRBD1 TRBV6-5 13 CASTDTGGTEAFF TGTGCCAGCACAGATACAGGGGGCACTGAAGCTTTCTTT
TRBJ2-3 . TRBD2 TRBV27 16 CASSSPLAGAGDTQYF TGTGCCAGCAGTTCTCCACTAGCGGGAGCGGGAGATACGCAGTATTTT
TRBJ1-1 . . TRBV7-8 15 CASSLNRRAGTEAFF TGTGCCAGCAGCCTCAATCGCAGGGCCGGCACTGAAGCTTTCTTT
TRBJ2-4 . TRBD2 TRBV7-2 16 CASSPSSGLAKNIQYF TGTGCCAGCAGCCCTTCTAGCGGTCTAGCCAAAAACATTCAGTACTTC
TRBJ2-1 . TRBD2 TRBV7-9 13 CASSLSGGNEQFF TGTGCCAGCAGCTTATCGGGGGGGAATGAGCAGTTCTTC
TRBJ2-1 many . TRBV25-1 15 CASSLGRATPNEQFF TGTGCCAGCAGTTTGGGCAGGGCAACGCCCAATGAGCAGTTCTTC
TRBJ2-7 few . TRBV7-9 13 CSSTPTGTYEQYF TGTTCCAGCACCCCGACGGGGACCTACGAGCAGTACTTC
TRBJ1-2 . TRBD1 TRBV10-3 15 CAISEGDRGPGGYTF TGTGCCATCAGTGAGGGGGACAGGGGGCCTGGGGGCTACACCTTC
TRBJ2-3 . TRBD1 TRBV19 17 CASSQRTGLVSTDTQYF TGTGCCAGTAGTCAACGGACAGGGTTGGTTTCTACAGATACGCAGTATTTT
TRBJ2-5 . TRBD1 TRBV2 15 CASSELTGAGETQYF TGTGCCAGCAGTGAGTTGACAGGGGCCGGGGAGACCCAGTACTTC
TRBJ1-3 . TRBD1 TRBV2 15 CASSGARGQGNTIYF TGTGCCAGCAGTGGGGCTAGGGGGCAAGGGAACACCATATATTTT
TRBJ2-2 . . TRBV5-6 16 CASSSGGTAYTGELFF TGTGCCAGCAGCTCCGGAGGGACAGCCTACACCGGGGAGCTGTTTTTT